The rows below give T cell receptor beta chains drawn from one sample of a study of T cell changes during pregnancy in multiple sclerosis. Data came from immunoSEQ multiplex PCR; TCRdb stores just in-frame clones and leaves some out. The data contain around 77,000 clones, around 90% of them singletons. The sequenced sample was peripheral blood, obtained in the third trimester of pregnancy. The receptors derive from a female donor with multiple sclerosis, enrolled in a pregnancy study. CDR3s leave out the opening cysteine and the closing phenylalanine or tryptophan. The order of the fields is clone size, V gene, D gene, J gene, CDR3 protein. A D gene is named only where the DNA matches it firmly. Part of the rows lack a size; the others show once, few, many or a class for expanded clones.

clone size: NA
V gene: TRBV19
D gene: TRBD1
J gene: TRBJ1-1
CDR3 protein: ASNIGTPWDRGTEAF

clone size: once
V gene: TRBV2
D gene: NA
J gene: TRBJ1-6
CDR3 protein: ASRTGQDGALH

clone size: NA
V gene: TRBV6-6
D gene: NA
J gene: TRBJ2-5
CDR3 protein: ASSYLGQTQETQY

clone size: few
V gene: TRBV5-1
D gene: NA
J gene: TRBJ2-7
CDR3 protein: ASSLAAEIYEQY

clone size: NA
V gene: TRBV5-6
D gene: NA
J gene: TRBJ2-1
CDR3 protein: ASSSGQKIYNEQF

clone size: NA
V gene: TRBV6-5
D gene: TRBD2
J gene: TRBJ2-3
CDR3 protein: ATQAGVWDTQY

clone size: NA
V gene: TRBV5-1
D gene: TRBD2
J gene: TRBJ2-5
CDR3 protein: ASSFSPGGETQY

clone size: NA
V gene: TRBV5-1
D gene: TRBD1
J gene: TRBJ2-1
CDR3 protein: ASSLAGTVYNEQF

clone size: NA
V gene: TRBV11-2
D gene: TRBD2
J gene: TRBJ2-3
CDR3 protein: ASSLGDSGFSTDTQY

clone size: NA
V gene: TRBV19
D gene: NA
J gene: TRBJ2-2
CDR3 protein: ASTRQGRTGELF

clone size: NA
V gene: TRBV5-4
D gene: NA
J gene: TRBJ1-5
CDR3 protein: ASSLGDTNQPQH

clone size: once
V gene: TRBV23-1
D gene: NA
J gene: TRBJ2-7
CDR3 protein: ASSQSGSGINEQY

clone size: NA
V gene: TRBV6-5
D gene: NA
J gene: TRBJ2-2
CDR3 protein: ASSYSRKHGELF

clone size: NA
V gene: TRBV14
D gene: NA
J gene: TRBJ2-5
CDR3 protein: ASSRSPPFQETQY

clone size: NA
V gene: TRBV28
D gene: NA
J gene: TRBJ1-4
CDR3 protein: ASSYPAPGRTNEKLF

clone size: few
V gene: TRBV19
D gene: NA
J gene: TRBJ2-7
CDR3 protein: ASTPQLGAPYEQY

clone size: NA
V gene: TRBV29-1
D gene: TRBD1
J gene: TRBJ1-1
CDR3 protein: SVRQGGTEAF

clone size: NA
V gene: TRBV5-4
D gene: NA
J gene: TRBJ2-5
CDR3 protein: ASSLGMGEETQY

clone size: once
V gene: TRBV5-1
D gene: NA
J gene: TRBJ2-3
CDR3 protein: ASSLEGGLSTDTQY

clone size: once
V gene: TRBV7-9
D gene: NA
J gene: TRBJ1-5
CDR3 protein: ASSLAPVVGGLVFQPQH

clone size: NA
V gene: TRBV27
D gene: NA
J gene: TRBJ1-4
CDR3 protein: ASSSVDEKLF

clone size: NA
V gene: TRBV10-1
D gene: TRBD2
J gene: TRBJ2-5
CDR3 protein: ASSPGGRPQETQY

clone size: NA
V gene: TRBV21-1
D gene: NA
J gene: TRBJ2-5
CDR3 protein: ASSKRTGGRETQY

clone size: once
V gene: TRBV11-2
D gene: NA
J gene: TRBJ2-5
CDR3 protein: ASSTSMMETQY

clone size: NA
V gene: TRBV10-3
D gene: TRBD2
J gene: TRBJ2-3
CDR3 protein: AINGGTSGSTDTQY